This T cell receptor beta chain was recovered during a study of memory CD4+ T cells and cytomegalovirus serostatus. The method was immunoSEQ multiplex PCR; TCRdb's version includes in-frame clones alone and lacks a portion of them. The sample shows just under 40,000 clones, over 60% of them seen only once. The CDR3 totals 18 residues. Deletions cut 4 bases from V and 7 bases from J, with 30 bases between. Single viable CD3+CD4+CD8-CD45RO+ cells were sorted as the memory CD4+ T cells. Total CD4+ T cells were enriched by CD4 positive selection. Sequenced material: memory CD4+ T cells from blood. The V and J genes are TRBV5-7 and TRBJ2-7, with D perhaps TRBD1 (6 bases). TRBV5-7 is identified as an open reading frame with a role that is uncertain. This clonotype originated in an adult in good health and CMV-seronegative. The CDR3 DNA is TGTGCCAGCAGCCCGAGAAAGACAGGCAGAAACCTCGTAGGGGAGCAGTACTTC. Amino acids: CASSPRKTGRNLVGEQYF.